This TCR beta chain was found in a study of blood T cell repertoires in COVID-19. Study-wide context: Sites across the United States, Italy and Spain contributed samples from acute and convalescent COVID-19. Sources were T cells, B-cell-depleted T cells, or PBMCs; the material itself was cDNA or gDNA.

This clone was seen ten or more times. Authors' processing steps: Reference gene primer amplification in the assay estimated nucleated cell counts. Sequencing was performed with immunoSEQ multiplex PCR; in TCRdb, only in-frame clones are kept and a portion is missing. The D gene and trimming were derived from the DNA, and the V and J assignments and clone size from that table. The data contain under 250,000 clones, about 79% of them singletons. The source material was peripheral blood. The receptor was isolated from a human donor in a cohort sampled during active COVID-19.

The CDR3 DNA sequence: TGCAGCGTTGATCCCGACAGTTACACAGATACGCAGTATTTT. Protein: CSVDPDSYTDTQYF. The rearrangement uses TRBV29-1 and TRBJ2-3; tentative D call: TRBD1 (5 bases). V gave up 3 bases and J gave up 2 bases, with 12 bases separating them. This CDR3 has 14 amino acids. Germline V gene data show CDR1 as SQVTM and CDR2 as ANQGSEA.